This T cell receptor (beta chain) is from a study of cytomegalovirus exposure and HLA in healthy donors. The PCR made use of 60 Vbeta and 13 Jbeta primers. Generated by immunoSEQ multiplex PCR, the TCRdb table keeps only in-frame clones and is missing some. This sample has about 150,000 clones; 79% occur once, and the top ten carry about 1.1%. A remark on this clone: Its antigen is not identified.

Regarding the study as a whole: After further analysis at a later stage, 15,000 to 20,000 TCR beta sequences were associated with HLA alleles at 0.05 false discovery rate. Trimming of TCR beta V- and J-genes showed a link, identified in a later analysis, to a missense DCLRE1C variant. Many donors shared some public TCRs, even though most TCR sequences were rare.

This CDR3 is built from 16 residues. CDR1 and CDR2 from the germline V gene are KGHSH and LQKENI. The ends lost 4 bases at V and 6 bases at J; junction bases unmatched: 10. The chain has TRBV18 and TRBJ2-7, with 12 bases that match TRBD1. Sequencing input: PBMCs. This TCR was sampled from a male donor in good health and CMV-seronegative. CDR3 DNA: TGTGCCAGCTCACAACAAACCGGGACAGGGGGCGGCGAGCAGTACTTC. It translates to CASSQQTGTGGGEQYF.